This T cell receptor (beta chain) derives from a study of blood T cells in healthy people across ages (dated by TCRdb to 2015 to 2017). Notes on the research overall: In model experiments, template switching captured roughly one uniquely barcoded TCR beta cDNA molecule for every two T cells. The study analyzed two additional independent replicas of 1 million unique cDNA reads from the same blood draw for two donors, one aged 18 to 29 and one aged 80 or older. Age-related changes in TCR beta repertoire diversity were measured in the study by deep sequencing normalized with unique cDNA molecular identifiers. To avoid experimental bias, donors of different ages were randomly spread across the sequencing lanes. Four age groups were formed from the donors: young (average about 16 years), middle-aged (just under 40), aged (62) and long-lived (roughly 88). Here is what the overall study found, with its caveats: Donor CMV infection status was unknown, potentially confounding age-related changes in expanded clonotypes. The long-lived group showed more naive CD4+ T cells, fewer expanded clones and increased TCR diversity than the aged group, suggesting age selection. Observed TCR beta diversity per million T cells fell roughly linearly with age, and a significant reduction was already apparent by age roughly 41. The percentage of naive T cells measured by flow cytometry correlated strongly with observed TCR beta diversity. Bulk unsorted PBMC profiling prevented conclusive comparison of naive and antigen-experienced compartments. Estimates of total diversity from one million sequenced T cells were regarded as lower bounds and underestimates.

CDR1 and CDR2 (SGDLS, YYNGEE) derive from the germline V gene. The CDR3 has 16 amino acids, counting the end cysteine and phenylalanine. The read is trimmed to its CDR3 DNA, 48 bases read in frame from base 1. V lost 3 bases and J lost 1 base, and the count of bases not matched to a germline gene is 8. For this clonotype: Its antigen is not yet known. One base away there is no much larger clone; base qualities are not given.

The library was obtained by 5' RACE. The run used an Illumina HiSeq 2500. A second PCR of about 7 to 12 cycles was run with a J-beta primer mix and a sample-barcoded 5' primer. A template-switch 5' adaptor carrying 12 random nucleotides introduced a unique molecular identifier onto each TCR beta cDNA molecule. Each sample yielded at least 2.5 million CDR3-containing paired-end reads. The Mint cDNA synthesis kit, primed by a TRBC-specific oligonucleotide, was used to synthesize first-strand cDNA from all RNA. After uracil-DNA glycosylase treatment, a first 18-cycle PCR used universal primers M1SS and BC2_uni_R on all cDNA. Processing in the source paper ran as follows. Each sample was normalized by randomly selecting 1 million high-quality reads, each carrying a distinct molecular identifier. Instead of being binned into consensus sequences, reads that shared molecular identifiers were thrown out. MiTCR, with a Q25 quality threshold and the strictest error-elimination algorithm, was used for CDR3 identification, clonotype clustering and error correction. A nonparametric unseen species model using Euler transformation provided a lower-bound estimate of total TCR beta diversity. The public reads were quality trimmed at Q25 with fastp and then assembled into clones with MiXCR by TCRdb, keeping productive beta chains. CDR3 protein duplicates are merged, each entry listing the most common genes and DNA. V and J calls and clone size were set by TCRdb, not the authors. For this sample there are roughly 1,800,000 distinct CDR3 sequences; less than 50% appear just once. More than 2% of the sample goes to the ten largest clones.

The donors were 40 or so Caucasian individuals from Russia, aged roughly 6 to 100 years, who were systemically healthy. Each donor gave about 9.2 milliliters of peripheral blood, drawn into EDTA-treated Vacutainer tubes. Ficoll-Paque density-gradient centrifugation was used to isolate PBMCs, with at least 6.5 million obtained per sample. Total RNA was extracted from PBMCs with Trizol reagent, with at least 6 micrograms obtained per sample. The percentages of naive CD45RAhigh/CD27high T cells were determined by flow cytometry on a PBMC aliquot from every donor. The source is a woman aged 40-49 years in good health. Here the chain combines TRBV9 and TRBJ2-3; a stretch of 7 junction bases matches TRBD1. Sequenced sample: blood. The nucleotide sequence reads TGTGCCAGCAGCGAAGACAGGGAGCCAGGCACAGATACGCAGTATTTT. Translated, this is CASSEDREPGTDTQYF. Full variable domain (CDR3 extended with the reference TRBV9 and TRBJ2-3 proteins): DSGVTQTPKHLITATGQRVTLRCSPRSGDLSVYWYQQSLDQGLQFLIQYYNGEERAKGNILERFSAQQFPDLHSELNLSSLELGDSALYFCASSEDREPGTDTQYFGPGTRLTVL.